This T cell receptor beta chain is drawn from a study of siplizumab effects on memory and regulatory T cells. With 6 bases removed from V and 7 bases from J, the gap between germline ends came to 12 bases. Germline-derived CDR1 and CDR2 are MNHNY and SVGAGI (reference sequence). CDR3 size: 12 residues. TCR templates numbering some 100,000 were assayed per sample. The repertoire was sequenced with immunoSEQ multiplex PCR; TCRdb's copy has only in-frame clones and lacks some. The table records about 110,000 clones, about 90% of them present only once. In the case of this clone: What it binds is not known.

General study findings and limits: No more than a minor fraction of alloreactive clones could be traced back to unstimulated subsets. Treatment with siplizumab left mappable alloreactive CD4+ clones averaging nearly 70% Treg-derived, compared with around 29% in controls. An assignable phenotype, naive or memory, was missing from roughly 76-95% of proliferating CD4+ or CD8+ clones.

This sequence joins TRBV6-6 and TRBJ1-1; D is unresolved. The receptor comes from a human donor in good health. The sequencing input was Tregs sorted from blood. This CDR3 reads CASSNSIFEAFF. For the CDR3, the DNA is TGTGCCAGCAGCAACAGTATTTTTGAAGCTTTCTTT.